A single sample is the source of the 27 T cell receptor beta chains below, sequenced in a study of cytomegalovirus exposure and HLA in healthy donors. PCR employed 60 Vbeta and 13 Jbeta primers. The protocol was immunoSEQ multiplex PCR, while the TCRdb copy is restricted to in-frame clones and leaves out a portion. Seen here are hundreds of thousands of clones, roughly 80% observed once, and the top ten hold around 4%. Sequenced material: PBMCs. The source of these receptors is a male donor in good health and CMV-seronegative.

A single count supports this clone. The chain is built from TRBV7-2 and TRBJ2-2; no clear D. V was cut by 5 bases and J by 4 bases, with 14 bases left in between. Germline lookup yields CDR1 SGHTA and CDR2 FQGNSA. The CDR3 spans 15 residues. This CDR3 is CASSPAVSPTGELFF. In DNA, the CDR3 is TGTGCCAGCAGCCCCGCGGTGAGTCCCACCGGGGAGCTGTTTTTT.

The CDR3 DNA follows: TGTGCCAGCAGCGCCCTGACAGGGGGAACAGATACGCAGTATTTT. It translates to CASSALTGGTDTQYF. The chain uses TRBV9 and TRBJ2-3, with 9 bases fitting TRBD1. This CDR3 contains 15 residues. The germline gives CDR1 SGDLS, CDR2 YYNGEE. The V segment lost 3 bases and the J segment 3 bases; nucleotides outside the gene matches: 5. Full variable domain (missing parts from reference TRBV9 and TRBJ2-3): DSGVTQTPKHLITATGQRVTLRCSPRSGDLSVYWYQQSLDQGLQFLIQYYNGEERAKGNILERFSAQQFPDLHSELNLSSLELGDSALYFCASSALTGGTDTQYFGPGTRLTVL.

The chain has TRBV4-1 and TRBJ2-3; tentative D call: TRBD1 (5 bases). There are 15 residues in the CDR3. Germline CDR1 is MGHRA and CDR2 is YSYEKL. The V end was cut by 3 bases, the J end by 1 base, with 11 bases between. The CDR3 protein is CASSHGQMGTDTQYF. CDR3 DNA: TGCGCCAGCAGCCACGGACAAATGGGCACAGATACGCAGTATTTT.

The chain has TRBV5-1 and TRBJ2-3; TRBD2 matches 9 bases. Germline V gene sequence: CDR1 SGHRS, CDR2 YFSETQ. The CDR3 length is 15 residues. Losses at the gene ends were 2 bases for V and 7 bases for J; bases not matched to a gene: 8. CDR3 amino acids: CASSFVREGPYTQYF. CDR3 nucleotide sequence: TGCGCCAGCAGCTTTGTGCGGGAGGGCCCATATACGCAGTATTTT.

The V gene is TRBV15, the J gene TRBJ1-4, with D perhaps matching TRBD1 (6 bases). The CDR3 runs to 16 residues. The V gene's germline CDR1 is LNHNV and CDR2 YYDKDF (reference sequence). V gave up 4 bases and J gave up 0 bases, with 12 bases separating them. The CDR3 loop reads CATSNVDSATNEKLFF. Written as DNA, the CDR3 is TGTGCCACCAGCAATGTGGACAGCGCAACTAATGAAAAACTGTTTTTT.

This chain joins TRBV19 and TRBJ2-1; perhaps TRBD2 as D (5 bases). The CDR3 loop spans 16 amino acids. Trimming cost V 4 bases and J 3 bases, with 16 bases left between them. In germline, CDR1 is LNHDA, CDR2 SQIVND (reference sequence). CDR3 in DNA: TGTGCCAGTAGTACCTCCGGACGGGGATTCTACAATGAGCAGTTCTTC. It yields the protein CASSTSGRGFYNEQFF.

The chain combines TRBV19 with TRBJ2-1, with 8 bases lining up with TRBD2. This CDR3 spans 16 amino acids. Germline V CDR1 and CDR2: LNHDA, SQIVND (reference sequence). Trimming at V came to 0 bases and at J to 4 bases, leaving 5 bases not matched to a gene. CDR3 residues: CASSIDSSGPYNEQFF. The CDR3 DNA follows: TGTGCCAGTAGTATAGATTCTAGCGGGCCTTACAATGAGCAGTTCTTC.

This clone has a handful of counts. This chain joins TRBV6-1 and TRBJ1-1, with TRBD1 identical over 7 bases. The trim removed 8 bases at V and 3 bases at J, leaving 6 bases unmatched. Germline loops: CDR1 MNHNS, CDR2 SASEGT. CDR3 size: 13 residues. Here the CDR3 DNA reads TGTGCCAGCCGGACAGGTGGGGACACTGAAGCTTTCTTT. Translation gives CASRTGGDTEAFF.

This rearrangement joins TRBV9 to TRBJ2-5, with 9 bases matching TRBD2. The DNA end is more similar to TRBJ2-7, so the J call may be wrong. The CDR3 length is 14 residues. Germline V gives CDR1 SGDLS, CDR2 YYNGEE. The CDR3: CASSGLSGSYEQYF. Written as DNA, the CDR3 is TGTGCCAGCAGCGGGCTTAGCGGGAGCTACGAGCAGTACTTC.

The chain joins TRBV19 to TRBJ1-2; D possibly corresponds to TRBD1 (6 bases). The CDR3 runs to 15 residues. CDR1 and CDR2 (germline): LNHDA, SQIVND (reference sequence). V lost 3 bases, J lost 8 bases, and 19 bases lay in between. CDR3: CASSIWVTGLIGYTF. CDR3 coding DNA: TGTGCCAGTAGTATTTGGGTCACAGGGTTGATCGGCTACACCTTC.

The chain couples TRBV7-9 to TRBJ2-5, with 8 positions matching TRBD1. The CDR3 is 15 amino acids. Germline values: CDR1 SEHNR, CDR2 FQNEAQ (reference sequence). V shed 5 bases, J shed 5 bases, and the junction held 10 bases outside the gene matches. The CDR3 reads CASSARPTGDETQYF. The CDR3 DNA follows: TGTGCCAGCAGCGCCCGACCGACAGGGGACGAGACCCAGTACTTC.

J is TRBJ1-4 and V is TRBV10-2, with D hard to call. Trimming took 3 bases from V and 2 from J, leaving 13 bases between them. CDR3 length equals 16 residues. Germline V gene lookup returns CDR1 WSHSY and CDR2 SAAADI. CDR3: CASSDGSVRTNEKLFF. DNA for the CDR3: TGCGCCAGCAGTGACGGGTCAGTGAGGACTAATGAAAAACTGTTTTTT.

This chain joins TRBV7-2 and TRBJ2-3, with D unresolved. The V gene lost 4 bases and the J gene lost 2 bases, with 4 bases spanning the gap. CDR3 length equals 12 residues. Germline-derived CDR1 and CDR2 are SGHTA and FQGNSA. The CDR3 loop is CASSSYTDTQYF. For the CDR3, the DNA is TGTGCCAGCAGCTCCTACACAGATACGCAGTATTTT. The full variable domain, in which reference TRBV7-2 and TRBJ2-3 provide the parts outside the CDR3, is GAGVSQSPSNKVTEKGKDVELRCDPISGHTALYWYRQSLGQGLEFLIYFQGNSAPDKSGLPSDRFSAERTGGSVSTLTIQRTQQEDSAVYLCASSSYTDTQYFGPGTRLTVL.

The chain employs TRBV19 and TRBJ1-1; 9 bases agree with TRBD1. The CDR3 runs 13 residues. The germline V gene encodes CDR1 LNHDA and CDR2 SQIVND (reference sequence). J lost 5 bases, V lost 7 bases, and 5 bases had no gene match. CDR3 sequence: CASTWTGETEAFF. As DNA, the CDR3 is TGTGCCAGTACCTGGACAGGGGAGACTGAAGCTTTCTTT.

The genes are TRBV19 and TRBJ2-1, with 7 bases aligning to TRBD1. The germline V gene encodes CDR1 LNHDA and CDR2 SQIVND (reference sequence). V lost 5 bases, J lost 8 bases, and 6 bases stayed unmatched. The length of the CDR3 is 13 residues. The CDR3 nucleotides are TGTGCCAGTAGTGCATACAGGGGAGATGAGCAGTTCTTC. Its translation is CASSAYRGDEQFF.

This clone was found a few times. The CDR3 DNA reads as TGTGCCAGCTCACCGGGGGGGGCGGATACTGAAGCTTTCTTT. Translation gives CASSPGGADTEAFF. V usage is TRBV18 and J usage is TRBJ1-1; a possible D gene is TRBD1 (6 bases). Germline CDR1 reads KGHSH; CDR2 reads LQKENI. V was pared by 3 bases and J by 5 bases, with 13 bases between. The CDR3 is 14 amino acids.

The chain recombines TRBV7-6 with TRBJ1-4; 10 positions agree with TRBD1. The germline V gene encodes CDR1 SGHVS and CDR2 FNYEAQ. The CDR3 extends over 17 amino acids. After removal of 6 bases from V and 8 bases from J, the junction contained 15 bases not matched to a gene. DNA for the CDR3: TGTGCCAGCAGTCCGGCTGGGACAGGGGCCCCGGGGGAAAAACTGTTTTTT. This gives the protein CASSPAGTGAPGEKLFF.

This clone has just one count. Additional DNA sequences in this sample encode the identical CDR3. The V call is TRBV9, the J call TRBJ2-7; 8 nucleotides match TRBD2. The V gene's germline CDR1 is SGDLS and CDR2 YYNGEE. This CDR3 is built from 15 residues. V lost 0 bases and J lost 0; bases outside the gene matches: 2. CDR3 DNA: TGTGCCAGCAGCGTAGGGCTAGCGGGCTCCTACGAGCAGTACTTC. Translation: CASSVGLAGSYEQYF.

The genes are TRBV5-1 and TRBJ2-3; perhaps TRBD2 as D (5 bases). Germline lookup yields CDR1 SGHRS and CDR2 YFSETQ. The CDR3 has 15 amino acids. V dropped 4 bases and J dropped 2 bases, with 14 bases sitting between them. The CDR3 region is CASSGPRDDTDTQYF. CDR3 nucleotides: TGCGCCAGCAGCGGGCCGAGGGATGACACAGATACGCAGTATTTT.

To note about this clone: The junction does not match germline at one end; this may be a read error. V usage is TRBV7-9 and J usage is TRBJ2-1; TRBD2 is a possible D gene (6 bases). Germline V gene data show CDR1 as SEHNR and CDR2 as FQNEAQ (reference sequence). The CDR3 is made up of 17 amino acids. CDR3: CSSSDPLAPSSYNEQFF. Written as DNA, the CDR3 is TGTTCCAGCAGCGACCCTCTAGCGCCGAGCTCCTACAATGAGCAGTTCTTC.

This rearrangement joins TRBV5-1 to TRBJ2-7; no definite D call. The germline V gene has CDR1 SGHRS and CDR2 YFSETQ. V was clipped by 4 bases and J by 2 bases, with 19 bases between them. The CDR3 loop spans 16 amino acids. CDR3 residues: CASSHSGSRETYEQYF. The CDR3 region has the DNA TGCGCCAGCAGCCATTCAGGAAGCCGAGAAACCTACGAGCAGTACTTC.

The chain carries TRBV9 and TRBJ2-5, with TRBD2 matching 8 bases. Unmatched junction bases numbered 12, after V lost 0 bases and J lost 5 bases. The CDR3 extends over 17 amino acids. In germline, CDR1 is SGDLS, CDR2 YYNGEE. The CDR3 region is CASSVDPTGGPLETQYF. The DNA for the CDR3 is TGTGCCAGCAGCGTAGATCCCACGGGAGGGCCGTTGGAGACCCAGTACTTC.

The chain carries TRBV14 and TRBJ2-1; TRBD1 agrees at 10 bases. V dropped 4 bases and J dropped 7; count of bases not matched to a gene: 7. Germline V CDR1 and CDR2: SGHDN, FVKESK. CDR3 length equals 15 residues. The DNA of the CDR3 is TGTGCCAGCAGCCCGTGGGGACAGGGGAAGAATGAGCAGTTCTTC. It codes for CASSPWGQGKNEQFF.

This clone was detected only once. CDR3 DNA: TGTGCCAGCAGGCCAAGCCCGGGACAGGGGGAGGAGACCCAGTACTTC. Residues: CASRPSPGQGEETQYF. The chain joins TRBV5-4 to TRBJ2-5; 11 bases line up with TRBD1. Germline assignment: CDR1 SGHNT and CDR2 YYREEE (reference sequence). This CDR3 is built from 16 residues. V was clipped by 5 bases and J by 5 bases; unmatched bases: 11.

This clone was counted only a few times. CDR3 nucleotides: TGTGCCAGCAGTGCCAGGGAGGGGGCCAAAAACATTCAGTACTTC. This gives the protein CASSAREGAKNIQYF. The V gene is TRBV2, the J gene TRBJ2-4; 7 nucleotides agree with TRBD2. The germline V gene encodes CDR1 SNHLY and CDR2 FYNNEI. After removal of 4 bases from V and 1 base from J, the junction contained 4 bases not matched to a gene. CDR3 length: 15 residues.

This clone was seen once. This same CDR3 is encoded by further DNA sequences in the sample. The V and J genes are TRBV28 and TRBJ2-7, with 7 bases fitting TRBD1. V was clipped by 3 bases and J by 4 bases; unmatched bases: 0. Germline V gives CDR1 MDHEN, CDR2 SYDVKM. The CDR3 runs 12 residues. The CDR3 spells CASSLTGYEQYF. CDR3 nucleotides: TGTGCCAGCAGTTTGACAGGGTACGAGCAGTACTTC.

The V and J genes are TRBV7-3 and TRBJ2-3; D not certain. V lost 5 bases and J lost 2, with 8 bases in between. This CDR3 contains 13 residues. The germline V gene has CDR1 SGHTA and CDR2 FQGTGA. The CDR3 here is CASSPPLTDTQYF. The DNA of the CDR3 is TGTGCCAGCAGCCCCCCCCTCACAGATACGCAGTATTTT.